These 11 T cell receptor beta chains originate from one sample sequenced in a study of blood T cell repertoires in COVID-19. Some clones are missing from TCRdb's copy, which holds only in-frame ones; the method was immunoSEQ multiplex PCR. This sample has some 250,000 clones, with 85% to 90% found just once. Sequenced sample: peripheral blood. The receptor set was obtained from a middle-aged woman who had recovered from COVID-19.

V gene TRBV5-1 combines with J gene TRBJ2-7; maybe TRBD2 (6 bases). The germline V gene encodes CDR1 SGHRS and CDR2 YFSETQ. Trimming pared 4 bases from V and 1 base from J, leaving 12 bases between. The CDR3 is made up of 14 amino acids. CDR3 sequence reads: CASSPSGGSYEQYF. CDR3 coding DNA: TGCGCCAGCAGCCCGTCCGGGGGTTCCTACGAGCAGTACTTC.

This chain links TRBV29-1 with TRBJ1-2, with TRBD1 as a possible D gene (5 bases). The V and J ends lost 3 bases and 4 bases respectively, with 15 bases between them. The V gene's germline CDR1 is SQVTM and CDR2 ANQGSEA. This CDR3 region has 14 residues. The CDR3: CSVEAGRGIYGYTF. The CDR3 DNA sequence: TGCAGCGTTGAGGCGGGGCGTGGGATCTATGGCTACACCTTC.

V gene TRBV19 combines with J gene TRBJ1-4, with D maybe TRBD1 (6 bases). The germline V gene has CDR1 LNHDA and CDR2 SQIVND (reference sequence). Trimming cost V 4 bases and J 0 bases, with 9 bases left between them. This CDR3 has 15 residues. The CDR3: CASSTGVATNEKLFF. The CDR3 DNA is TGTGCCAGTAGTACAGGGGTCGCAACTAATGAAAAACTGTTTTTT. Looking up the rest from reference TRBV19 and TRBJ1-4 gives the full variable domain: DGGITQSPKYLFRKEGQNVTLSCEQNLNHDAMYWYRQDPGQGLRLIYYSQIVNDFQKGDIAEGYSVSREKKESFPLTVTSAQKNPTAFYLCASSTGVATNEKLFFGSGTQLSVL.

This clone was counted a single time. V is TRBV6-5 and J is TRBJ1-1, with a tentative D call TRBD1 (5 bases). The CDR3 length is 16 residues. The V gene's germline CDR1 is MNHEY and CDR2 SVGAGI. Trimming left V 2 bases short and J 0 bases short, with 13 bases between. The DNA for the CDR3 is TGTGCCAGCAGTTACCAGGCAGGGCGACTGAACACTGAAGCTTTCTTT. Protein sequence: CASSYQAGRLNTEAFF.

This chain uses TRBV30 with TRBJ2-1; TRBD2 matches 10 bases. The V segment lost 0 bases and the J segment 2 bases; nucleotides outside the gene matches: 4. The CDR3 has 16 amino acids. Per germline, CDR1 GTSNPN and CDR2 SVGIG (reference sequence). The CDR3 is CAWSVFGLAAYNEQFF. CDR3 in DNA: TGTGCCTGGAGTGTTTTCGGACTAGCGGCCTACAATGAGCAGTTCTTC.

The gene calls are TRBV15 and TRBJ2-7, with 10 bases fitting TRBD2. V lost 4 bases to trimming and J lost 6 bases; unmatched junction nucleotides: 12. The germline gives CDR1 LNHNV, CDR2 YYDKDF (reference sequence). The CDR3 has 16 residues. CDR3 loop: CATSIRKSGRACEQYV. Here the CDR3 DNA reads TGTGCCACCAGCATTCGAAAAAGCGGGAGGGCCTGCGAGCAGTACGTC.

V usage is TRBV7-8 and J usage is TRBJ2-5; D could derive from TRBD1 or TRBD2 (7 bases each). The CDR3 totals 15 residues. Per germline, CDR1 SGHVS and CDR2 FQNEAQ. V lost 5 bases, J lost 3 bases, and 16 bases lay in between. In DNA form, the CDR3 reads TGTGCCAGCAGCCGAGGGAGGGGGCAGAAAGAGACCCAGTACTTC. Its translation: CASSRGRGQKETQYF.

The chain recombines TRBV5-6 with TRBJ1-5, with D perhaps matching TRBD1 (6 bases). The CDR3 runs 14 residues. V was trimmed by 1 base and J by 2 bases, leaving 7 bases between them. Germline-derived CDR1 and CDR2 are SGHDT and YYEEEE. CDR3 amino acids: CASSLKGGNQPQHF. The CDR3 DNA is TGTGCCAGCAGCTTGAAGGGGGGCAATCAGCCCCAGCATTTT.

The chain combines TRBV6-1 with TRBJ2-2; D possibly corresponds to TRBD2 (5 bases). Deletions cut 5 bases from V and 4 bases from J, with 8 bases between. The germline V gene encodes CDR1 MNHNS and CDR2 SASEGT. The CDR3 extends over 13 amino acids. This chain's CDR3 is CASSPRGTGELFF. The DNA of the CDR3 is TGTGCCAGCAGTCCCCGGGGCACCGGGGAGCTGTTTTTT.

The chain employs TRBV6-5 and TRBJ2-7; D is perhaps TRBD2 (7 bases). Germline V gene data show CDR1 as MNHEY and CDR2 as SVGAGI. The CDR3 has 13 residues. Trimming stripped 8 bases from V and 0 bases from J, with 11 bases between. CDR3 nucleotides: TGTGCCAGCGGGGGGGCCCGCTCCTACGAGCAGTACGTC. This encodes CASGGARSYEQYV.

The gene calls are TRBV6-5 and TRBJ2-7; 8 bases align to TRBD1. The germline V gene has CDR1 MNHEY and CDR2 SVGAGI. The CDR3 runs to 15 residues. V dropped 8 bases and J dropped 4; count of bases not matched to a gene: 13. In DNA form, the CDR3 reads TGTGCCAGCGGACGGAGGGGCAGGGGGCAATACGAGCAGTACTTC. It codes for CASGRRGRGQYEQYF.